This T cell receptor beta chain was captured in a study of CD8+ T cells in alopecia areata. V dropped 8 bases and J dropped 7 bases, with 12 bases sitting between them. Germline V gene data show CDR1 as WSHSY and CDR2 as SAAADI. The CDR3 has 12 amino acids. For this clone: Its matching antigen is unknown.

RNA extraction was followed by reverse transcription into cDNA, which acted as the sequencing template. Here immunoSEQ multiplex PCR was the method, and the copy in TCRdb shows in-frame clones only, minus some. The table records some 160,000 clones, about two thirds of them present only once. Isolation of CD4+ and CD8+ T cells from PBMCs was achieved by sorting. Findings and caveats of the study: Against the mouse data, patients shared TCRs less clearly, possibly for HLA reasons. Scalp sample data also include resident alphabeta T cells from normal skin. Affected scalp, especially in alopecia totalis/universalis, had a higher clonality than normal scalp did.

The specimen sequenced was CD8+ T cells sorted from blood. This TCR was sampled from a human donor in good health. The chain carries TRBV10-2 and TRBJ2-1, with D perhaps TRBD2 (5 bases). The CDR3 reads CASFEGRNEQFF. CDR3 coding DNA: TGCGCCAGCTTTGAGGGCCGGAATGAGCAGTTCTTC.